This T cell receptor (beta chain) appears in the sequencing data of a study of T cell responses to AZD1222 COVID-19 vaccine. This clone was detected only once. Antigen: not known. There are 15 residues in the CDR3. V was shortened by 0 bases and J by 4 bases, with 9 bases between the two germline ends. The V gene's germline CDR1 is MNHEY and CDR2 SVGAGI. General observations from the study: All repertoire sampling was performed exclusively after the peak T cell response.

Combined were second doses at about 4 or about 12 weeks. The table came from immunoSEQ multiplex PCR; TCRdb's copy has only in-frame clones and leaves some out. This table has tens of thousands of clones, about three quarters appearing once. V is TRBV6-5 and J is TRBJ1-4, with D perhaps TRBD1 (5 bases). Sequenced material: peripheral blood, taken 28 days after the second AZD1222 dose. This receptor was identified in an adult who received the AZD1222 COVID-19 vaccine. The CDR3 sequence: CASSYSGTLNEKLFF. CDR3 nucleotides: TGTGCCAGCAGTTACTCGGGGACGCTTAATGAAAAACTGTTTTTT.